This record covers a single T cell receptor beta chain. Its target is not known. Amplification of TCR beta CDR3 regions used RNA as the template. With the HTBI primer set, the TCR CDR3 went through a first round of RT-PCR. TCRdb independently ran MiXCR on the multiplex PCR reads; one entry per CDR3 protein. This sample has around 270,000 distinct CDR3 sequences, with approximately 18% found just once. V was shortened by 3 bases and J by 6 bases, with 12 bases between the two germline ends. CDR1 is DFQATT and CDR2 is SNEGSKA in the germline V gene (reference sequence). This CDR3 has 13 residues. The data are from a study of T cells in Graves' hyperthyroidism and ophthalmopathy. Whole-study context: Peripheral blood collection took place at initial diagnosis, before any treatment.

Study-wide results and caveats: Ophthalmopathy could be told apart from stable hyperthyroidism with a 13 V-J model.

Criteria for exclusion of patients were uncontrolled infection, other autoimmune disease, pregnancy or lactation. V usage is TRBV20-1 and J usage is TRBJ2-1; D is possibly TRBD1 (5 bases). This clonotype originated in a man in his fifties or sixties with Graves' ophthalmopathy. The specimen was blood. The CDR3 DNA follows: TGCAGTGCTAGTAGTTCACAGGTCAATGAGCAGTTCTTC. This sequence encodes CSASSSQVNEQFF.